The 9 T cell receptor beta chains given below trace back to one sample, sequenced in a study of vaccination and CD4 T cells after COVID-19. Treatment defined: roughly 10-day PBMC culture with coronavirus spike peptide pools or control peptides (ViraFEST assay). Their cognate antigens are unknown. The study sequenced cultured CD4+ T cell DNA using the Oncomine TCR Beta short-read assay. TCRdb reprocessed the PCR reads with MiXCR, giving one entry per CDR3 protein. The data hold over 9,000 distinct CDR3 sequences, with 55% to 60% observed a single time. Specimen: CD4+ T cells from blood, cultured in vitro. These receptors were obtained from a human donor who had recovered from COVID-19.

The chain recombines TRBV15 with TRBJ1-1; D gene uncertain. The CDR3 length is 13 residues. V lost 0 bases to trimming and J lost 3 bases, with 5 bases between them. CDR1 and CDR2 (germline): LNHNV, YYDKDF (reference sequence). The CDR3 DNA reads as TGTGCCACCAGCAGAGATAGGGACACTGAAGCTTTCTTT. Translation gives CATSRDRDTEAFF.

This clonotype was recorded a few times. Here the CDR3 reads CSASLGGSKETQYF. The CDR3 DNA reads TGCAGTGCTAGCCTAGGGGGCTCAAAGGAGACCCAGTACTTC. The chain carries TRBV20-1 and TRBJ2-5; 7 bases map to TRBD1. The V gene's germline CDR1 is DFQATT and CDR2 SNEGSKA (reference sequence). The CDR3 has 14 residues. With V trimmed by 3 bases and J by 5 bases, 9 bases remained unmatched.

This CDR3 reads CASRRDGNQPQHF. The CDR3 nucleotides read TGTGCCAGCAGGAGGGATGGCAATCAGCCCCAGCATTTT. The chain couples TRBV6-1 to TRBJ1-5; D gene ambiguous. Trimming removed 6 bases from V and 2 bases from J, with 8 bases in between. The CDR3 runs to 13 residues. Germline V gene sequence: CDR1 MNHNS, CDR2 SASEGT.

This clonotype came up a few times. J is TRBJ1-1 and V is TRBV12-3 or TRBV12-4; 8 bases map to TRBD1. J gave up 5 bases and V 3 bases, and 2 bases lay outside the gene matches. This CDR3 contains 13 residues. The CDR3 protein is CASSFWDRTEAFF. CDR3 in DNA: TGTGCCAGCAGTTTTTGGGACAGGACTGAAGCTTTCTTT.

This chain links TRBV12-3 or TRBV12-4 with TRBJ2-1; 7 bases line up with TRBD1. The CDR3 extends over 15 amino acids. V was pared by 4 bases and J by 1 base, with 4 bases of the junction left unmatched. The CDR3 here is CASSYGQASYNEQFF. The CDR3 nucleotides read TGTGCCAGCAGTTATGGACAGGCTTCCTACAATGAGCAGTTCTTC.

The CDR3 here is CSARTGLNQPQHF. The CDR3 DNA reads TGCAGTGCTAGGACAGGACTAAATCAGCCCCAGCATTTT. The chain couples TRBV20-1 to TRBJ1-5, with D possibly matching TRBD1 (6 bases). This CDR3 contains 13 residues. Germline lookup yields CDR1 DFQATT and CDR2 SNEGSKA (reference sequence). The V gene lost 3 bases and the J gene lost 4 bases, with 10 bases spanning the gap.

V is TRBV7-8 and J is TRBJ1-5; D not resolved. Germline V lookup: CDR1 SGHVS, CDR2 FQNEAQ. The CDR3 has 17 residues. The ends were cut back, 2 bases at V and 4 bases at J, with 18 bases in the middle. CDR3 loop: CASSLISMQSGNQPQHF. The DNA of the CDR3 is TGTGCCAGCAGCTTAATTTCCATGCAGTCGGGAAATCAGCCCCAGCATTTT.

The CDR3 loop is CASSSGLNTEAFF. The CDR3 bases are TGCGCCAGCAGCTCGGGACTGAACACTGAAGCTTTCTTT. V is TRBV5-1 and J is TRBJ1-1, with D tentatively TRBD1 (5 bases). CDR1 and CDR2 (germline): SGHRS, YFSETQ. Trimming removed 3 bases from V and 0 bases from J, with 6 bases in between. This CDR3 comprises 13 residues.

The rearrangement uses TRBV12-5 and TRBJ2-5, with 11 bases aligning to TRBD2. Germline CDR1 is LGHNT and CDR2 is FRNRAP. J was trimmed by 4 bases and V by 6 bases; bases with no gene match: 7. The CDR3 length is 15 residues. Written as DNA, the CDR3 is TGTGCTAGTGGGGATAGCGGGGGGGCGGCAGAGACCCAGTACTTC. Encoded protein: CASGDSGGAAETQYF.